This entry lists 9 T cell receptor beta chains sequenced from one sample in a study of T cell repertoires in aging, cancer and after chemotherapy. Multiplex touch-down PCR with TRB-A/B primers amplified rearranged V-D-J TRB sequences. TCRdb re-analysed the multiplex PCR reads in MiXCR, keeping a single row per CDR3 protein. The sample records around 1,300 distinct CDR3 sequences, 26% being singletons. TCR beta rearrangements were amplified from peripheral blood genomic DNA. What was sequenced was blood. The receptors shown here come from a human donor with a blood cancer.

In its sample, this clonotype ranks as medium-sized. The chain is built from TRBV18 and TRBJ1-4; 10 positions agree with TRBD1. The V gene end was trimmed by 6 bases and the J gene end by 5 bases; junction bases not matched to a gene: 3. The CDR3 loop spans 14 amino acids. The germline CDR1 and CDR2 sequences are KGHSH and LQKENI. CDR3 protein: CASSPGQGNEKLFF. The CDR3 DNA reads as TGTGCCAGCTCCCCGGGACAGGGGAATGAAAAACTGTTTTTT. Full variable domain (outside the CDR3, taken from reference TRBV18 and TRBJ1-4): NAGVMQNPRHLVRRRGQEARLRCSPMKGHSHVYWYRQLPEEGLKFMVYLQKENIIDESGMPKERFSAEFPKEGPSILRIQQVVRGDSAAYFCASSPGQGNEKLFFGSGTQLSVL.

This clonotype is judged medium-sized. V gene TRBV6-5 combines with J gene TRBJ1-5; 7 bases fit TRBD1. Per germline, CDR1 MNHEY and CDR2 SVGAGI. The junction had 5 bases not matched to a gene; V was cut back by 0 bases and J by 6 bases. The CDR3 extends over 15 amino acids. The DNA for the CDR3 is TGTGCCAGCAGTTACTCCGGACAGGTCAGTCAGCCCCAGCATTTT. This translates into CASSYSGQVSQPQHF.

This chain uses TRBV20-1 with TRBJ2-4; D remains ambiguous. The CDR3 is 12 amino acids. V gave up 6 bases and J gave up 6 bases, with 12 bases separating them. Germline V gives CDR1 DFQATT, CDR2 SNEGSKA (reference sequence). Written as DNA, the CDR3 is TGCAGTGCCGTGGAATTCGGAAACATTCAGTACTTC. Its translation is CSAVEFGNIQYF.

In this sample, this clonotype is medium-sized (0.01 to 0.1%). The CDR3 reads CASSAPGELFF. CDR3 nucleotides: TGTGCCAGCAGCGCCCCCGGGGAGCTGTTTTTT. The chain joins TRBV27 to TRBJ2-2; D not certain. The CDR3 has 11 amino acids. Trimming took off 6 bases at V and 6 bases at J, with 5 bases between the two ends. Germline V gives CDR1 MNHEY, CDR2 SMNVEV (reference sequence).

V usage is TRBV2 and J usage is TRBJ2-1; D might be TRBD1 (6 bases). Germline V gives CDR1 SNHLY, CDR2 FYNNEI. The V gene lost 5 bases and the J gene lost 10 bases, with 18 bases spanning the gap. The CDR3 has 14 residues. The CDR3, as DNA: TGTGCCAGCAGTCTAGGGACACCCAAGGGGGAGCAGTTCTTC. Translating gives CASSLGTPKGEQFF.

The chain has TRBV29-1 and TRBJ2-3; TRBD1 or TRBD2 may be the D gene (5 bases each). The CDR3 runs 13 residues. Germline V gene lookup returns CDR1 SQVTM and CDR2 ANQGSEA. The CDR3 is CVEGRDITDTQYF. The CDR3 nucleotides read TGCGTTGAGGGCAGGGATATCACAGATACGCAGTATTTT.

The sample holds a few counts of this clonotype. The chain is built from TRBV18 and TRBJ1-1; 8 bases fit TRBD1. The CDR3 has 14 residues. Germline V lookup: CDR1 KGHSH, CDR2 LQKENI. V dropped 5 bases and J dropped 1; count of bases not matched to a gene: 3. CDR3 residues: CASSRDRKNTEAFF. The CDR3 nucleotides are TGTGCCAGCTCAAGGGACAGGAAGAACACTGAAGCTTTCTTT.

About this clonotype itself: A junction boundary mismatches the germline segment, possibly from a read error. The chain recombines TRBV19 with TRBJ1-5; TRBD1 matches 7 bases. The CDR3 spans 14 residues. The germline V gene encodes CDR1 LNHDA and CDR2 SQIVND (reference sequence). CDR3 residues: CASSRDRLNQPQNF. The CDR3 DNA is TGTGCCAGTAGTAGGGACAGATTAAATCAGCCCCAGAATTTT.

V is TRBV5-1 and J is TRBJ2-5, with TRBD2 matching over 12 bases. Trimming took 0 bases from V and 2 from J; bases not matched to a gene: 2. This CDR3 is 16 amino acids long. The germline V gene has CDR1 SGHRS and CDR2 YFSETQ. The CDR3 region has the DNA TGCGCCAGCAGCTTGGGTGGACTAGCGGGGCAAGAGACCCAGTACTTC. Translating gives CASSLGGLAGQETQYF.